This T cell receptor beta chain was captured in a study of CD8+CD57+ T cells in acquired aplastic anemia. Details on this clonotype: The germline gene is not matched at one end of the junction; a read error may be the cause.

Profiling of TCR beta VDJ combinations and CDR3 sequences used genomic DNA as template. TCRdb re-called the reads with MiXCR, one entry per CDR3 protein. The data contain hundreds of thousands of distinct CDR3 sequences, 65% to 80% of them singletons. This CDR3 comprises 14 residues. CDR1 is SGDLS, CDR2 YYNGEE, per germline. The sequence was collected from a human donor in good health, serving as a control. V usage is TRBV9 and J usage is TRBJ2-7, with a weak D call TRBD1 (5 bases). The sample comprised sorted CD4+, CD8+, or CD8+CD57+ T cells (not recorded which) from PBMCs. The CDR3 sequence: CASSVENEGRAIDF. For the CDR3, the DNA is TGTGCCAGCAGCGTTGAGAATGAAGGCAGGGCTATCGACTTC.